Reported below is one TCR beta chain. As yet, its antigen is unknown. This sample is part of a study of shared clonotypes between healthy human individuals. Across the whole study: For every donor, three CD4 naive, three CD4 memory, two CD8 naive and one CD8 memory plates were used.

Study conclusions and caveats: Memory subsets had estimated richness that was generally smaller than that of naive subsets. Naive CD4 clonotypes were shared across several donors at approximately 5.3%.

Terminally differentiated effector memory CD45RA+ cells were left out of the naive CD8 fraction, which was CD45RO-negative and positively selected for CCR7. CDR1 and CDR2 from the germline V gene are KGHSH and LQKENI. There are 13 residues in the CDR3. Trimming took 3 bases from V and 6 from J, leaving 11 bases between them. Here immunoSEQ multiplex PCR was the method, and the copy in TCRdb shows in-frame clones only, minus some. The table shows roughly 600,000 clones, with 95% to 98% occurring only once. Sequences were obtained from naive CD8+ T cells sorted from blood. The J gene is TRBJ1-2, the V gene TRBV18; D possibly corresponds to TRBD1 (6 bases). The sequence was collected from a young man in good health. This CDR3 is CASSPRGADGYTF. The CDR3 nucleotides are TGTGCCAGCTCACCGCGGGGGGCGGATGGCTACACCTTC. The variable domain in full, completed from reference TRBV18 and TRBJ1-2, reads NAGVMQNPRHLVRRRGQEARLRCSPMKGHSHVYWYRQLPEEGLKFMVYLQKENIIDESGMPKERFSAEFPKEGPSILRIQQVVRGDSAAYFCASSPRGADGYTFGSGTRLTVV.